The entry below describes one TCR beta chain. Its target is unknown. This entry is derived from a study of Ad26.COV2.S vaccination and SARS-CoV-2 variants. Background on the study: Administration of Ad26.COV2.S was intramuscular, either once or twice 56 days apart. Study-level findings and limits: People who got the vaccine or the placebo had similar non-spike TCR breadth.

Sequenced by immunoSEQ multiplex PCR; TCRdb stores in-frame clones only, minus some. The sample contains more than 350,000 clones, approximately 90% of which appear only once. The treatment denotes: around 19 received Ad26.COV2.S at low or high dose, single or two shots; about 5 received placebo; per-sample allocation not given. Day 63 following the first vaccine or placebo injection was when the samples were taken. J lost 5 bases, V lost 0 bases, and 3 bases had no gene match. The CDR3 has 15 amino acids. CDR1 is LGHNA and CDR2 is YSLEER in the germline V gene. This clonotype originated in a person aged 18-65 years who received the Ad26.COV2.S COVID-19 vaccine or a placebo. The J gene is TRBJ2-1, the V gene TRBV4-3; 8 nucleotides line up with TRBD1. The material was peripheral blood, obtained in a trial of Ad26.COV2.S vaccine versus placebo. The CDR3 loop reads CASSQDSGGHNEQFF. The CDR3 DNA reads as TGCGCCAGCAGCCAAGATTCAGGGGGCCACAATGAGCAGTTCTTC.